This T cell receptor beta chain originates from a study of beta chain features in type 1 diabetes. Study outcomes and limitations: Significant though moderate, a shortening of TCRB CDR3s appeared in all four CD4+ subsets of Type 1 diabetes patients.

This clone was detected a few times. What it binds is not known. The CDR3 totals 16 residues. The germline CDR1 and CDR2 sequences are LGHNA and YSLEER. V gave up 1 base and J gave up 1 base, with 11 bases separating them. Of the isolated RNA, all was reverse transcribed, and so the sequenced material was expressed TCRB transcripts. Using immunoSEQ multiplex PCR, the repertoire was profiled, and TCRdb retains in-frame clones only, with some absent. This table has about 650,000 clones, around 12% appearing once. The sequence came from a man aged 25 to 40 with type 1 diabetes. The V and J genes are TRBV4-3 and TRBJ2-1, with D perhaps TRBD2 (6 bases). Material: naive CD4+ T cells from blood. The CDR3 DNA reads TGCGCCAGCAGCCAAGGGCCCGCGGGGTCCTACAATGAGCAGTTCTTC. Amino acids: CASSQGPAGSYNEQFF.